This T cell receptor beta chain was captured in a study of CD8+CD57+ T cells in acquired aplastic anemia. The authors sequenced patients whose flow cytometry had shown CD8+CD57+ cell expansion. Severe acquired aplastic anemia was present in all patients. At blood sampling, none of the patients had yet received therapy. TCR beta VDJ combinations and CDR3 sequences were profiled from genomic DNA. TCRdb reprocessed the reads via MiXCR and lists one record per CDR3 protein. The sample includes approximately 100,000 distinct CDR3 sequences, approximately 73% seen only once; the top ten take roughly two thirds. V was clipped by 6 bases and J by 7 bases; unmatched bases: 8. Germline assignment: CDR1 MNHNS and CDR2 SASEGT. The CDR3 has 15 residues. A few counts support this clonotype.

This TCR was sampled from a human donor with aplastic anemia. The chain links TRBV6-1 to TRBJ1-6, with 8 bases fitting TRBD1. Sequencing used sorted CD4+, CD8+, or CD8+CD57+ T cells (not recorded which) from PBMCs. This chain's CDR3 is CASSDTGTGNSPLHF. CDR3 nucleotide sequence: TGTGCCAGCAGCGATACCGGGACAGGCAATTCACCCCTCCACTTT.